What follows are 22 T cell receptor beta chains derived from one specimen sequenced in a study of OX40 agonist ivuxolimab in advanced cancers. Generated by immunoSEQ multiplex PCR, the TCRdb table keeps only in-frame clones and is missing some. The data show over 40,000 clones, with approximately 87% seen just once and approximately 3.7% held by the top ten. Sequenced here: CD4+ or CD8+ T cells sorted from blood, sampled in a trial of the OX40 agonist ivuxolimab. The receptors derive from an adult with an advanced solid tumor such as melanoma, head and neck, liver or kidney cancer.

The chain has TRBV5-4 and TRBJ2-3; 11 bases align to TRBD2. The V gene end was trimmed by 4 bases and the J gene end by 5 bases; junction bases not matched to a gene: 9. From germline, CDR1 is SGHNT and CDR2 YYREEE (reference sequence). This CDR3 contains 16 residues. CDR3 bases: TGTGCCAGCAGCCCCCAACTAGCGGGAGCTATAGATACGCAGTATTTT. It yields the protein CASSPQLAGAIDTQYF.

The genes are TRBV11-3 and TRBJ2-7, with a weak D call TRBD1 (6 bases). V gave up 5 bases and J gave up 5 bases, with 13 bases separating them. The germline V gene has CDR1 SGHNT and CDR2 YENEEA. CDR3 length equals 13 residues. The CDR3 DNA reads TGTGCCAGCAGCCTAGGGGGAAGGGACGAGCAGTACTTC. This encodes CASSLGGRDEQYF.

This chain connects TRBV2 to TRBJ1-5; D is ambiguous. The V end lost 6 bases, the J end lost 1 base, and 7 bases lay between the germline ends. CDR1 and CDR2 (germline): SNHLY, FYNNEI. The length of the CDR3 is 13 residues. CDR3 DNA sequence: TGTGCCAGCAGGCGGGAAAGCAATCAGCCCCAGCATTTT. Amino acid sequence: CASRRESNQPQHF.

The CDR3 spells CASSLDFYGGSYNEQFF. The DNA for the CDR3 is TGTGCCAGCAGCTTAGATTTTTACGGTGGGTCCTACAATGAGCAGTTCTTC. The chain combines TRBV11-3 with TRBJ2-1, with D uncertain. Germline V gene data show CDR1 as SGHNT and CDR2 as YENEEA. The CDR3 spans 17 residues. V was cut by 0 bases and J by 1 base, with 13 bases left in between. Supplemented by reference TRBV11-3 and TRBJ2-1, the full variable domain reads EAGVVQSPRYKIIEKKQPVAFWCNPISGHNTLYWYLQNLGQGPELLIRYENEEAVDDSQLPKDRFSAERLKGVDSTLKIQPAELGDSAVYLCASSLDFYGGSYNEQFFGPGTRLTVL.

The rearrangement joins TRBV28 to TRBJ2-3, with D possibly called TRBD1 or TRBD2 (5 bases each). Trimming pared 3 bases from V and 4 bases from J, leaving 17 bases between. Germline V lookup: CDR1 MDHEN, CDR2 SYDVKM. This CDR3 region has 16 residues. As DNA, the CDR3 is TGTGCCAGCAGTTTTTGGGGGAGTAAAGGCGCAGATACGCAGTATTTT. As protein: CASSFWGSKGADTQYF.

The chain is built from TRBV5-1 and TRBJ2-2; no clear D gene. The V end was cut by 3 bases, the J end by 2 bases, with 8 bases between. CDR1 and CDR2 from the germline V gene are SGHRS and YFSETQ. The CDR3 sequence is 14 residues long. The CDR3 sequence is CASSSDINTGELFF. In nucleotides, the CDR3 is TGCGCCAGCAGCTCAGACATAAACACCGGGGAGCTGTTTTTT. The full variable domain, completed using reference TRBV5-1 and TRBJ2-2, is KAGVTQTPRYLIKTRGQQVTLSCSPISGHRSVSWYQQTPGQGLQFLFEYFSETQRNKGNFPGRFSGRQFSNSRSEMNVSTLELGDSALYLCASSSDINTGELFFGEGSRLTVL.

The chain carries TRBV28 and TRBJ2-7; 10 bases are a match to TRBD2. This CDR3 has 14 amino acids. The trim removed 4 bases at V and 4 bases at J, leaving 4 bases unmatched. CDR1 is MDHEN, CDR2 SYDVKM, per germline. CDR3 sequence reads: CASSSAGGPYEQYF. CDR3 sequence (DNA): TGTGCCAGCAGTTCAGCGGGAGGGCCGTACGAGCAGTACTTC. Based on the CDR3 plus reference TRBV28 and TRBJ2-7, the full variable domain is DVKVTQSSRYLVKRTGEKVFLECVQDMDHENMFWYRQDPGLGLRLIYFSYDVKMKEKGDIPEGYSVSREKKERFSLILESASTNQTSMYLCASSSAGGPYEQYFGPGTRLTVT.

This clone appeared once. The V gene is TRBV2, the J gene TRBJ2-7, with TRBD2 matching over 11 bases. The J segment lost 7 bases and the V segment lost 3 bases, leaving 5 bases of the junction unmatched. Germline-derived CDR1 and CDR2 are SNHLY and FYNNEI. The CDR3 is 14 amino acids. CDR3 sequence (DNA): TGTGCCAGCAGTGAGGCTAGCGGGAGGTGGGAGCAGTACTTC. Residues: CASSEASGRWEQYF. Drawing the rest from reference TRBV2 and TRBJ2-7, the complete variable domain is EPEVTQTPSHQVTQMGQEVILRCVPISNHLYFYWYRQILGQKVEFLVSFYNNEISEKSEIFDDQFSVERPDGSNFTLKIRSTKLEDSAMYFCASSEASGRWEQYFGPGTRLTVT.

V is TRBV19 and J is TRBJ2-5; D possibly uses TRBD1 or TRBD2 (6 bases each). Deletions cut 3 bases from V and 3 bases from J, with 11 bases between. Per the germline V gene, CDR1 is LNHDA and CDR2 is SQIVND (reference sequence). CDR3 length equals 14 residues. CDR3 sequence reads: CASSMGGREETQYF. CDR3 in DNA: TGTGCCAGTAGTATGGGGGGCCGGGAAGAGACCCAGTACTTC.

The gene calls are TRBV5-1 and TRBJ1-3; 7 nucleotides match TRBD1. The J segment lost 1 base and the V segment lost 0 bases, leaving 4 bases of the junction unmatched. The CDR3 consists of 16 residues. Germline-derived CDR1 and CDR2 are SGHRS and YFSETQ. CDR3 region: CASSLVQGLSGNTIYF. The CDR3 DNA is TGCGCCAGCAGCTTGGTACAGGGGTTATCTGGAAACACCATATATTTT.

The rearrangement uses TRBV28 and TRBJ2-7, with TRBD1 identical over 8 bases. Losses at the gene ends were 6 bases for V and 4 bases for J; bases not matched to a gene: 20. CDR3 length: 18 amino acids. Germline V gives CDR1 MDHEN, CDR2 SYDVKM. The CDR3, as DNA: TGTGCCAGCAGGTCAACCGGGACAGGTCGTCCCTGGGGGTACGAGCAGTACTTC. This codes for CASRSTGTGRPWGYEQYF.

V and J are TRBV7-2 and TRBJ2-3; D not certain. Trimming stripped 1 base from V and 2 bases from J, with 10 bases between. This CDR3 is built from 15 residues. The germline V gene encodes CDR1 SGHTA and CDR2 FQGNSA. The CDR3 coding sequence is TGTGCCAGCAGCTTAGACGGAAGATTCACAGATACGCAGTATTTT. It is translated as CASSLDGRFTDTQYF.

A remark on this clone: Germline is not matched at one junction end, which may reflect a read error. The CDR3 loop is CASSLTTSYEQYF. CDR3 sequence (DNA): TGTGCCAGCAGTCTGACCACCTCCTACGAGCAGTACTTC. The rearrangement links TRBV10-3 to TRBJ2-7; D gene unclear. CDR1 and CDR2 (germline): ENHRY, SYGVKD. This CDR3 comprises 13 residues.

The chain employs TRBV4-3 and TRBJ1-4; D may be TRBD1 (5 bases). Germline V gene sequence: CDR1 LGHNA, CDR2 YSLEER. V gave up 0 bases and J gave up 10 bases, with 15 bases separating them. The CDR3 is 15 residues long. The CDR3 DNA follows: TGCGCCAGCAGCCAAGATCAAAGGGGCGGCAGAAAACTGTTTTTT. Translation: CASSQDQRGGRKLFF.

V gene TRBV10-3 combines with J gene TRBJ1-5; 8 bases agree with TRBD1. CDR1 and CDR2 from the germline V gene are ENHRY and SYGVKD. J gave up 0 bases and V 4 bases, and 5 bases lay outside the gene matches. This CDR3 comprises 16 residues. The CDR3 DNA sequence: TGTGCCATCAGTGGGGGACAGGTCTATAGCAATCAGCCCCAGCATTTT. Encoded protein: CAISGGQVYSNQPQHF.

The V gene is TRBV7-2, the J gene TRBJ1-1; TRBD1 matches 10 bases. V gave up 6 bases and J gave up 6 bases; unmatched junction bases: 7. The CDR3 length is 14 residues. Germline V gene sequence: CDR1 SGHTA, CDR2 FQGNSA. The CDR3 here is CASRGQGNGAEAFF. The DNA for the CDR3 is TGTGCCAGCAGGGGACAGGGGAATGGGGCTGAAGCTTTCTTT.

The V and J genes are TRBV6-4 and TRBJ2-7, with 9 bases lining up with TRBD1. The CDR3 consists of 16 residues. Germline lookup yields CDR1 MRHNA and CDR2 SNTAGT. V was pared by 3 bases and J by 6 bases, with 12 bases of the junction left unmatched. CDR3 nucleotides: TGTGCCAGCAGTGAACGGAGCCGGGACAGGGCGGGCGAGCAGTACTTC. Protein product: CASSERSRDRAGEQYF.

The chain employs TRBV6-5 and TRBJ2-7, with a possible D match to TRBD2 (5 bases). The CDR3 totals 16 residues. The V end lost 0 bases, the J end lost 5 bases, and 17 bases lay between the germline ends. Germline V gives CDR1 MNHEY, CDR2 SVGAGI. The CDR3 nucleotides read TGTGCCAGCAGTTACTCAGGAGGACTGTCTTCCCACGAGCAGTACTTC. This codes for CASSYSGGLSSHEQYF.

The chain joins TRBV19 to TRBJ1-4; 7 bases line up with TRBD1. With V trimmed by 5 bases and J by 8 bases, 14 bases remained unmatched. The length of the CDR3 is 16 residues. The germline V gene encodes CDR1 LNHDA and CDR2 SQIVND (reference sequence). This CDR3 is CASSLRTGVLGEKLFF. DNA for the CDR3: TGTGCCAGTAGTCTCAGGACAGGCGTGTTGGGGGAAAAACTGTTTTTT.

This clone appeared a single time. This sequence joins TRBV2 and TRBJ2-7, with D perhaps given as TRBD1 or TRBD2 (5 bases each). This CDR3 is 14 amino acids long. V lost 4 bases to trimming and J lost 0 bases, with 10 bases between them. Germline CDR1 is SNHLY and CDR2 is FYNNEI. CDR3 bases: TGTGCCAGCAGTGGGGACGGATTCTCCTACGAGCAGTACTTC. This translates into CASSGDGFSYEQYF.

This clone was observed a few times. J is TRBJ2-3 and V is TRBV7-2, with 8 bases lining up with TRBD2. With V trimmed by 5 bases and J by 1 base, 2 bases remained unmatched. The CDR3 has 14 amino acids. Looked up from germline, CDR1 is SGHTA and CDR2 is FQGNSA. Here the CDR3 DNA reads TGTGCCAGCAGCCCGACTAGCGGCACAGATACGCAGTATTTT. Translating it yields CASSPTSGTDTQYF.

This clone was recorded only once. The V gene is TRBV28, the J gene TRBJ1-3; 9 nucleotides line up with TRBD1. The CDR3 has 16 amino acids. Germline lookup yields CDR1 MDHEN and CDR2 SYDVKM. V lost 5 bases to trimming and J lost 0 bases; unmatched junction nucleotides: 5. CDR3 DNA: TGTGCCAGCAGTCACCCGGGACAGGGCTCTGGAAACACCATATATTTT. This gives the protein CASSHPGQGSGNTIYF.